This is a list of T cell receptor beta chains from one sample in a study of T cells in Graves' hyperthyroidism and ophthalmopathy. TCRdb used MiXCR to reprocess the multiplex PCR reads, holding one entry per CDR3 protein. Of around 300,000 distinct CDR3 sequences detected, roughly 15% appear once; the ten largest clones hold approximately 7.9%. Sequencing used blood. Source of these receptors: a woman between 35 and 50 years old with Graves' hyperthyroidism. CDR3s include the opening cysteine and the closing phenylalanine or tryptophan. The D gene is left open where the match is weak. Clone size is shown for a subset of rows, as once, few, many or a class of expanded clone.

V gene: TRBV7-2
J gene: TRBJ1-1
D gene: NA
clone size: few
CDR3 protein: CASSLGTSSTEAFF
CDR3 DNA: TGTGCCAGCAGCTTAGGGACCAGTAGCACTGAAGCTTTCTTT

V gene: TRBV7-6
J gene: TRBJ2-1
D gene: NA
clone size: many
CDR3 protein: CASSHFGGSSYNEQFF
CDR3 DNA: TGTGCCAGCAGCCACTTCGGGGGAAGCTCCTACAATGAGCAGTTCTTC

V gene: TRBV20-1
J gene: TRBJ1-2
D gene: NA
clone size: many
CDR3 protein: CSAPGLGGLDYGYTF
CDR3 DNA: TGCAGTGCCCCGGGATTGGGGGGCCTTGACTATGGCTACACCTTC

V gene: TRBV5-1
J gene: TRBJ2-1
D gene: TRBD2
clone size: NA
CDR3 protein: CASSPESGIPFF
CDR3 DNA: TGCGCCAGCAGCCCCGAGAGCGGGATTCCGTTCTTC

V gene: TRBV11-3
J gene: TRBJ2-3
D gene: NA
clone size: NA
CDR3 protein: CASSSAARTDTQYF
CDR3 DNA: TGTGCCAGCAGCTCAGCAGCGAGAACAGATACGCAGTATTTT

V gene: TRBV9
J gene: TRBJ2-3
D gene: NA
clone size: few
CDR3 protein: CASSLQGVSSTDTQYF
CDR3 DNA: TGTGCCAGCAGCCTTCAAGGTGTCAGCAGCACAGATACGCAGTATTTT

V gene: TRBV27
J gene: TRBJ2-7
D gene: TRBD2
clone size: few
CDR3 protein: CASGPGRWGGYEQYF
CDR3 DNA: TGTGCCAGCGGACCGGGGCGGTGGGGGGGATACGAGCAGTACTTC

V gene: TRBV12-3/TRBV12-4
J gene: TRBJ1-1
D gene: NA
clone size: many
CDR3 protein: CASSPGQKNTEAFF
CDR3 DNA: TGTGCCAGCAGTCCAGGACAGAAGAACACTGAAGCTTTCTTT

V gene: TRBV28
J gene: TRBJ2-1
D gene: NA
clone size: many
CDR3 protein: CASSGTPTYNEQFF
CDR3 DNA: TGTGCCAGCAGCGGGACTCCTACTTACAATGAGCAGTTCTTC

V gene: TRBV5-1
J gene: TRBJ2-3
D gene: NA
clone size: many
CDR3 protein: CASSLDGGSRDTQYF
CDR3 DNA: TGCGCCAGCAGCTTGGATGGTGGGAGTCGAGATACGCAGTATTTT

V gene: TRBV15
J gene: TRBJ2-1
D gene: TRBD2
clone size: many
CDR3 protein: CATSSGTSGIDEQFF
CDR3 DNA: TGTGCCACCAGCTCCGGGACTAGCGGGATTGATGAGCAGTTCTTC

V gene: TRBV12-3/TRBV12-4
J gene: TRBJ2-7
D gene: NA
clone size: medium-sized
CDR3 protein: CASRAGTDSSYEQYF
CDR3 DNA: TGTGCCAGCAGAGCCGGGACTGATAGCTCCTACGAGCAGTACTTC

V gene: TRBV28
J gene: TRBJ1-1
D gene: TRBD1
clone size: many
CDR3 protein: CASSLYRGPYEAFF
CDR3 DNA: TGTGCCAGCAGTTTATACAGGGGGCCTTATGAAGCTTTCTTT

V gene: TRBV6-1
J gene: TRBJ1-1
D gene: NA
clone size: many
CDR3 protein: CASSVSRDSLRGTEAFF
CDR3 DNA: TGTGCCAGCAGTGTCAGCCGGGACTCTCTTAGAGGCACTGAAGCTTTCTTT

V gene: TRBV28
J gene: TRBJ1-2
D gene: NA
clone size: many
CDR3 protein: CAITDRLGYGYTF
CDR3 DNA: TGTGCCATCACCGACAGACTCGGGTATGGCTACACCTTC

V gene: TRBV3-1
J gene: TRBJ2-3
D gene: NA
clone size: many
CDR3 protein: CASSQEGQDSDTQYF
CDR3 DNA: TGTGCCAGCAGCCAAGAAGGGCAAGATTCAGATACGCAGTATTTT

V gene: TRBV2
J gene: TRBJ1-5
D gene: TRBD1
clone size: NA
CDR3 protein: CASSNDRGHQPQHF
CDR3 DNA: TGTGCCAGCAGTAATGACAGGGGGCATCAGCCCCAGCATTTT